The T cell receptor beta chain under discussion was sequenced for a study of shared clonotypes between healthy human individuals. Study-wide findings and caveats: It was the non-shared clonotypes that had lower generation probabilities than clonotypes shared by all four donors. Estimated richness was generally greater in naive than memory subsets.

Original data processing: Junction-only sequences produced by ImmunoSEQ had no quality scores, so filtering differed. The assay was immunoSEQ multiplex PCR, and TCRdb's table has in-frame clones only and misses some. Clone size and the V and J calls come from that table; the DNA yielded D and trimming. This table has approximately 1.9 million clones, over 85% appearing once. CD45RO-negative CD8 cells positively selected for CCR7 made up the naive population, which excluded terminally differentiated effector memory CD45RA+ cells. There are 15 residues in the CDR3. V was pared by 4 bases and J by 6 bases, with 5 bases of the junction left unmatched. From germline, CDR1 is SNHLY and CDR2 FYNNEI. Remarks on this clone: Its cognate antigen is unknown.

Input material: naive CD8+ T cells from PBMCs. The chain combines TRBV2 with TRBJ2-3, with TRBD2 matching 12 bases. This clonotype was obtained from a man younger than 35 in good health. Some clones in this sample may be carry-over from other donors' samples. The DNA of the CDR3 is TGTGCCAGCAGTGGGACTAGCGGGACTACGGATACGCAGTATTTT. Translated: CASSGTSGTTDTQYF.